The 12 T cell receptor beta chains presented below share a single source sample, sequenced in a study of cytomegalovirus exposure and HLA in healthy donors. Profiled with immunoSEQ multiplex PCR; TCRdb holds only in-frame clones, not every one. The profile covers around 300,000 clones, with around nine tenths appearing a single time and roughly 1% taken by the ten largest. Sequences were obtained from PBMCs. These receptors were obtained from a woman aged 18-29 years in good health and CMV-seronegative.

The genes are TRBV10-2 and TRBJ1-5; TRBD1 matches 9 bases. The germline CDR1 and CDR2 sequences are WSHSY and SAAADI. The CDR3 has 16 amino acids. The junction had 9 bases not matched to a gene; V was cut back by 3 bases and J by 6 bases. CDR3 protein: CASSDPTGGLGQPQHF. The CDR3, as DNA: TGCGCCAGCAGTGACCCGACAGGGGGTTTGGGTCAGCCCCAGCATTTT.

This chain uses TRBV28 with TRBJ2-7; 8 nucleotides agree with TRBD2. CDR1 and CDR2 from the germline V gene are MDHEN and SYDVKM. V trimming: 8 bases; J trimming: 3 bases; junction bases outside the gene matches: 6. This CDR3 contains 13 residues. DNA of the CDR3: TGTGCCAGCTGGCCGGGAGGGTACTACGAGCAGTACTTC. Protein product: CASWPGGYYEQYF.

The V and J genes are TRBV14 and TRBJ1-1, with D unresolved. Germline V gives CDR1 SGHDN, CDR2 FVKESK. Trimming pared 1 base from V and 3 bases from J, leaving 12 bases between. CDR3 length equals 15 residues. The CDR3: CASSQVVTGYTEAFF. DNA of the CDR3: TGTGCCAGCAGCCAAGTGGTCACGGGGTACACTGAAGCTTTCTTT.

The chain carries TRBV4-3 and TRBJ2-3; 11 bases map to TRBD2. Trimming took 6 bases from V and 3 from J; bases not matched to a gene: 5. The germline gives CDR1 LGHNA, CDR2 YSLEER. This CDR3 region has 15 residues. CDR3 in amino acids: CASRMGLADTDTQYF. DNA of the CDR3: TGCGCCAGCAGGATGGGACTAGCGGATACAGATACGCAGTATTTT.

This sequence joins TRBV28 and TRBJ2-1; TRBD1 aligns across 7 bases. This CDR3 spans 15 amino acids. The germline V gene has CDR1 MDHEN and CDR2 SYDVKM. V lost 4 bases and J lost 0; bases outside the gene matches: 3. As DNA, the CDR3 is TGTGCCAGCAGTTGGGGACAGTACTCCTACAATGAGCAGTTCTTC. Encoded protein: CASSWGQYSYNEQFF.

V and J are TRBV5-4 and TRBJ2-7, with TRBD2 as a possible D gene (6 bases). Trimming took 1 base from V and 0 from J, leaving 14 bases between them. CDR3 length: 16 residues. Germline V lookup: CDR1 SGHNT, CDR2 YYREEE (reference sequence). CDR3 nucleotides: TGTGCCAGCAGCTTGAGGAGGGAAGTTCACTCCTACGAGCAGTACTTC. Amino acid sequence: CASSLRREVHSYEQYF.

The rearrangement uses TRBV4-1 and TRBJ2-5, with 8 bases lining up with TRBD1. Germline V gene sequence: CDR1 MGHRA, CDR2 YSYEKL. V lost 5 bases to trimming and J lost 2 bases; unmatched junction nucleotides: 1. CDR3 length equals 13 residues. In DNA form, the CDR3 reads TGCGCCAGCAGCTGGACAGGGCAAGAGACCCAGTACTTC. It codes for CASSWTGQETQYF.

This clone was observed a handful of times. The rearrangement uses TRBV6-4 and TRBJ2-3, with D perhaps matching TRBD2 (6 bases). Germline-derived CDR1 and CDR2 are MRHNA and SNTAGT. CDR3 size: 15 residues. With 0 bases removed from V and 1 base from J, the gap between germline ends came to 8 bases. In DNA, the CDR3 is TGTGCCAGCAGTGACTCGGCTAGCGGCACAGATACGCAGTATTTT. Its protein product is CASSDSASGTDTQYF.

The V call is TRBV6-5, the J call TRBJ1-1; D uncertain. Trimming shortened V by 0 bases and J by 3 bases, and 5 bases separated the two germline ends. The CDR3 is made up of 13 amino acids. Germline V gene lookup returns CDR1 MNHEY and CDR2 SVGAGI. The CDR3: CASSYSLDTEAFF. The CDR3 nucleotides are TGTGCCAGCAGTTACTCCCTCGACACTGAAGCTTTCTTT.

This chain uses TRBV5-6 with TRBJ2-2; 10 bases are a match to TRBD2. V dropped 4 bases and J dropped 0; count of bases not matched to a gene: 9. This CDR3 is 18 amino acids long. Germline lookup yields CDR1 SGHDT and CDR2 YYEEEE. In nucleotides, the CDR3 is TGTGCCAGCAGCCTCCCCGGGACTAGCGTAACGAACACCGGGGAGCTGTTTTTT. Its protein product is CASSLPGTSVTNTGELFF.

The chain uses TRBV10-1 and TRBJ2-1; D is possibly TRBD1 (6 bases). V was clipped by 0 bases and J by 9 bases, with 12 bases between them. Germline V gene lookup returns CDR1 WNHNN and CDR2 SYGVQD (reference sequence). CDR3 length: 14 amino acids. This chain's CDR3 is CASSESSRGGEQFF. The CDR3 DNA sequence: TGCGCCAGCAGTGAGTCGTCGAGAGGGGGTGAGCAGTTCTTC.

The chain carries TRBV29-1 and TRBJ2-1; 11 bases are a match to TRBD2. Germline-derived CDR1 and CDR2 are SQVTM and ANQGSEA. This CDR3 has 14 residues. Trimming at V came to 3 bases and at J to 6 bases, leaving 4 bases not matched to a gene. The CDR3 here is CSVDHSGRGNEQFF. CDR3 in DNA: TGCAGCGTTGATCATAGCGGGAGGGGCAATGAGCAGTTCTTC.